The T cell receptor beta chain described here comes from a study of T cell repertoires in cytomegalovirus infection. The table lists this clonotype with a count of one. The CDR3 extends over 15 amino acids. The germline gives CDR1 LNHDA, CDR2 SQIVND (reference sequence). Between the trimmed V and J ends, which lost 9 bases and 7 bases, there was a span of 24 bases. TCRdb reprocessed the reads with MiXCR, giving one entry per CDR3 protein. The profile shows hundreds of thousands of distinct CDR3 sequences, 10% to 12% of them singletons. The clonotype comes from a human donor in good health (CMV status not recorded). Some clones in this sample may be carry-over from other donors' samples. Sample: PBMCs. V usage is TRBV19 and J usage is TRBJ1-1; D is unclear. The CDR3 loop is CASREVGTPNFEAFF. As DNA, the CDR3 is TGTGCCAGCCGCGAAGTAGGCACACCTAACTTTGAAGCTTTCTTT.